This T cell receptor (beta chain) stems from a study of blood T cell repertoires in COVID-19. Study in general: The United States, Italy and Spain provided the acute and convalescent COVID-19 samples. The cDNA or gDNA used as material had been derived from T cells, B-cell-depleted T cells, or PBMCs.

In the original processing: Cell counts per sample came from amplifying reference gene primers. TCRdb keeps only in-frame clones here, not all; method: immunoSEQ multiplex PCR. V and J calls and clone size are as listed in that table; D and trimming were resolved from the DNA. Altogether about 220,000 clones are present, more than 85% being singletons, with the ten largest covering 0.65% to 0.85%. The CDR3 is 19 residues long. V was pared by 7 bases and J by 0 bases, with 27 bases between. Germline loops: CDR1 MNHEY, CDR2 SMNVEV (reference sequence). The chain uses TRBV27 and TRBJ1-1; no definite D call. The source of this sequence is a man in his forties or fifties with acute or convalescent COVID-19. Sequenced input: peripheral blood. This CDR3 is CASTPDPRHRDAMNTEAFF. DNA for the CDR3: TGTGCCAGCACCCCAGACCCCAGGCATCGCGACGCCATGAACACTGAAGCTTTCTTT.